These 28 T cell receptor beta chains were sequenced from one sample in a study of blood T cell repertoires in COVID-19. Clones were read by immunoSEQ multiplex PCR, and TCRdb kept only the in-frame ones, dropping some. This sample has roughly 360,000 clones, with roughly 88% found just once. The sample taken for sequencing was PBMCs or T cells enriched from blood (not recorded which). The receptors stem from a young woman with acute COVID-19.

V usage is TRBV6-2 or TRBV6-3 and J usage is TRBJ1-5; TRBD1 might be the D (5 bases). Trimming removed 4 bases at V and 7 bases at J, with 11 bases between. The CDR3 has 13 residues. Germline CDR1 is MNHEY and CDR2 is SVGEGT. CDR3 sequence reads: CASSWTRVQPQHF. In DNA, the CDR3 is TGTGCCAGCAGTTGGACACGCGTCCAGCCCCAGCATTTT.

This chain links TRBV10-3 with TRBJ2-2; 8 bases align to TRBD1. The germline CDR1 and CDR2 sequences are ENHRY and SYGVKD. The CDR3 runs to 12 residues. The trim removed 10 bases at V and 13 bases at J, leaving 11 bases unmatched. The CDR3 nucleotides are TGTGCCACGTTACCGGGGACAGGCCCGCTGTTTTTT. Protein sequence: CATLPGTGPLFF.

This sequence joins TRBV5-1 and TRBJ2-5, with a possible D match to TRBD1 (6 bases). The germline V gene has CDR1 SGHRS and CDR2 YFSETQ. Deletions cut 2 bases from V and 1 base from J, with 12 bases between. The CDR3 runs 15 residues. The CDR3 region is CASSLGGRVQETQYF. The CDR3 region has the DNA TGCGCCAGCAGCTTAGGGGGACGAGTCCAAGAGACCCAGTACTTC.

The genes are TRBV27 and TRBJ1-6; D call uncertain. Trimming took 6 bases from V and 9 from J, leaving 9 bases between them. Germline CDR1 and CDR2: MNHEY and SMNVEV (reference sequence). The CDR3 is 12 amino acids. In DNA form, the CDR3 reads TGTGCCAGCAGCGCAGGCAGTTCACCCCTCCACTTT. Encoded protein: CASSAGSSPLHF.

Concerning this clone itself: At the DNA level, this CDR3 is encoded by other sequences in the same sample as well. V gene TRBV7-2 combines with J gene TRBJ1-6, with 8 bases identical to TRBD1. J lost 10 bases, V lost 3 bases, and 5 bases had no gene match. The CDR3 length is 14 residues. CDR1 and CDR2 from the germline V gene are SGHTA and FQGNSA. The CDR3 nucleotides are TGTGCCAGCAGCTTTGGACAGGGCGGCTCACCCCTCCACTTT. Translating gives CASSFGQGGSPLHF.

V gene TRBV5-1 combines with J gene TRBJ2-1; no clear D gene. This CDR3 contains 13 residues. The V gene lost 4 bases and the J gene lost 7 bases, with 12 bases spanning the gap. CDR1 and CDR2 (germline): SGHRS, YFSETQ. The CDR3 DNA sequence: TGCGCCAGCAGCCGCGGTCCAAGTAATGAGCAGTTCTTC. It translates to CASSRGPSNEQFF.

This sequence joins TRBV18 and TRBJ1-5; a weak D match, TRBD1 (5 bases). Germline V lookup: CDR1 KGHSH, CDR2 LQKENI. The CDR3 contains 14 residues. The V and J ends lost 3 bases and 5 bases respectively, with 11 bases between them. In nucleotides, the CDR3 is TGTGCCAGCTCACCCCCGGGGGGTCATCAGCCCCAGCATTTT. Translated: CASSPPGGHQPQHF.

The rearrangement links TRBV11-1 to TRBJ2-7, with 12 bases aligning to TRBD2. V lost 3 bases and J lost 4; bases outside the gene matches: 4. Looked up from germline, CDR1 is SGHAT and CDR2 is FQDESV (reference sequence). The length of the CDR3 is 15 residues. Here the CDR3 DNA reads TGTGCCAGCAGCTTTTCGACTAGCGGGGGTTACGAGCAGTACTTC. Its protein product is CASSFSTSGGYEQYF.

With respect to this clone: Other DNA sequences in the sample encode the same CDR3. The J gene is TRBJ2-1, the V gene TRBV9, with D uncertain. Germline V gene data show CDR1 as SGDLS and CDR2 as YYNGEE. V shed 0 bases and J shed 4 bases, with 8 bases lying between them. This CDR3 has 14 residues. The CDR3 region is CASSVGTLYNEQFF. DNA of the CDR3: TGTGCCAGCAGCGTAGGTACGCTATACAATGAGCAGTTCTTC.

A remark on this clone: Other DNA sequences in the same sample also yield this CDR3. The chain combines TRBV27 with TRBJ1-5; D perhaps matches TRBD1 (6 bases). Germline V gene lookup returns CDR1 MNHEY and CDR2 SMNVEV (reference sequence). The CDR3 has 13 amino acids. Trimming pared 2 bases from V and 4 bases from J, leaving 6 bases between. The CDR3 reads CASSLQGNQPQHF. In DNA form, the CDR3 reads TGTGCCAGCAGTTTACAGGGGAATCAGCCCCAGCATTTT.

Regarding this clone: Given the absence of the conserved phenylalanine or tryptophan at the CDR3 end, a read error is likely. It is unclear where the CDR3 begins or ends on the DNA, so no DNA is shown, and the CDR3 is as TCRdb lists it. The J gene is TRBJ2-3, the V gene TRBV2; TRBD2 is the table's D call and was not checked against the DNA. The CDR3 is 13 amino acids in total, end residues counted. CDR1 and CDR2 from the germline V gene are SNHLY and FYNNEI. The CDR3 region is CASTKGPGLAMAY.

The gene calls are TRBV18 and TRBJ1-1; no clear D gene. Trimming pared 2 bases from V and 10 bases from J, leaving 11 bases between. The CDR3 is 12 residues long. The V gene's germline CDR1 is KGHSH and CDR2 LQKENI. In DNA form, the CDR3 reads TGTGCCAGCTCACCAGGGGAGATAGGAGCTTTCTTT. Amino acids: CASSPGEIGAFF.

The chain uses TRBV12-5 and TRBJ1-3, with TRBD1 matching over 9 bases. The V and J ends lost 7 bases and 9 bases, in that order; junction bases with no gene match: 13. The CDR3 runs to 15 residues. CDR1 is LGHNT and CDR2 is FRNRAP in the germline V gene. CDR3 coding DNA: TGTGCTAGTGCCCCGTCGGGACAGGGCCCTGGCACCATATATTTT. Translation: CASAPSGQGPGTIYF.

This chain links TRBV20-1 with TRBJ1-5; TRBD1 agrees at 8 bases. Trimming cost V 3 bases and J 7 bases; bases outside gene matches: 8. The CDR3 totals 14 residues. Germline loops: CDR1 DFQATT, CDR2 SNEGSKA (reference sequence). CDR3 coding DNA: TGCAGTGCTAGTAACTCTCAGGGGGCGCAGCCCCAGCATTTT. Protein product: CSASNSQGAQPQHF.

The chain uses TRBV27 and TRBJ2-7; 9 bases map to TRBD1. This CDR3 is built from 15 residues. Germline trimming cut 4 bases from V and 7 bases from J; bases unmatched to any gene: 11. Germline CDR1 is MNHEY and CDR2 is SMNVEV (reference sequence). CDR3 coding DNA: TGTGCCAGCAGTTCCCTCGGGACAGGGAGTGGGGAGCAGTACTTC. Its protein product is CASSSLGTGSGEQYF.

The chain joins TRBV23-1 to TRBJ1-2; 9 bases are a match to TRBD1. TRBV23-1 falls under the ORF class, with uncertain function. The junction had 6 bases not matched to a gene; V was cut back by 2 bases and J by 5 bases. The length of the CDR3 is 15 residues. CDR3 in DNA: TGCGCCAGCAGTCAACCGACAGGGGGTAAGTATGGCTACACCTTC. This encodes CASSQPTGGKYGYTF.

V is TRBV5-1 and J is TRBJ2-3; D is possibly TRBD2 (6 bases). CDR1 and CDR2 from the germline V gene are SGHRS and YFSETQ. This CDR3 has 15 amino acids. V was cut by 2 bases and J by 1 base, with 11 bases left in between. The CDR3 protein is CASSFAASGTDTQYF. In nucleotides, the CDR3 is TGCGCCAGCAGCTTCGCCGCTAGCGGCACAGATACGCAGTATTTT.

This clone was seen more than once but under ten times. The chain recombines TRBV28 with TRBJ1-1; the match to TRBD1 covers 9 bases. The length of the CDR3 is 16 residues. Germline lookup yields CDR1 MDHEN and CDR2 SYDVKM. Losses at the gene ends were 5 bases for V and 2 bases for J; bases not matched to a gene: 9. CDR3 DNA sequence: TGTGCCAGCAGTGTAGGGACAGGGAAGGGTAACACTGAAGCTTTCTTT. Encoded protein: CASSVGTGKGNTEAFF.

This chain links TRBV30 with TRBJ1-2, with 7 bases identical to TRBD1. The germline V gene encodes CDR1 GTSNPN and CDR2 SVGIG (reference sequence). Unmatched junction bases numbered 4, after V lost 5 bases and J lost 4 bases. This CDR3 spans 12 amino acids. CDR3 loop: CAWGQEGYGYTF. CDR3 in DNA: TGTGCCTGGGGACAGGAGGGCTATGGCTACACCTTC.

This clone was seen once. V gene TRBV28 combines with J gene TRBJ2-7, with TRBD1 identical over 7 bases. Germline-derived CDR1 and CDR2 are MDHEN and SYDVKM. This CDR3 spans 12 amino acids. V lost 4 bases, J lost 12 bases, and 9 bases stayed unmatched. CDR3 DNA sequence: TGTGCCAGCAGTTCCTACAGGGGAGTGTTGTACTTC. It translates to CASSSYRGVLYF.

CDR3: CATSSQTGLISNQPQHF. The CDR3 nucleotides read TGTGCCACCAGCAGCCAGACAGGGCTGATTAGCAATCAGCCCCAGCATTTT. The chain uses TRBV15 and TRBJ1-5; 7 positions agree with TRBD1. V lost 3 bases and J lost 0; bases outside the gene matches: 8. Germline V gene sequence: CDR1 LNHNV, CDR2 YYDKDF (reference sequence). This CDR3 region has 17 residues. Based on the CDR3 plus reference TRBV15 and TRBJ1-5, the full variable domain is DAMVIQNPRYQVTQFGKPVTLSCSQTLNHNVMYWYQQKSSQAPKLLFHYYDKDFNNEADTPDNFQSRRPNTSFCFLDIRSPGLGDTAMYLCATSSQTGLISNQPQHFGDGTRLSIL.

This clone is a singleton in its sample. This chain uses TRBV5-1 with TRBJ2-2, with a tentative D call TRBD1 (6 bases). In germline, CDR1 is SGHRS, CDR2 YFSETQ. CDR3 length: 15 residues. Trimming removed 1 base at V and 6 bases at J, with 13 bases between. In nucleotides, the CDR3 is TGCGCCAGCAGCTTGCTAACAGGGCTGGCCGGGGAGCTGTTTTTT. Its translation: CASSLLTGLAGELFF.

The genes are TRBV11-1 and TRBJ2-1, with 8 bases identical to TRBD2. The CDR3 has 15 amino acids. V gave up 1 base and J gave up 6 bases; unmatched junction bases: 5. Germline CDR1 is SGHAT and CDR2 is FQDESV (reference sequence). In DNA, the CDR3 is TGTGCCAGCAGCTTAGACCCAGCGGGGGTCAATGAGCAGTTCTTC. Its protein is CASSLDPAGVNEQFF.

CDR3 amino acids: CASSSILTGAANTEAFF. CDR3 DNA: TGCGCCAGCAGCTCAATTCTGACGGGAGCAGCGAACACTGAAGCTTTCTTT. V and J are TRBV5-1 and TRBJ1-1, with D hard to call. Germline V CDR1 and CDR2: SGHRS, YFSETQ. This CDR3 is built from 17 residues. The V end was cut by 3 bases, the J end by 1 base, with 19 bases between.

This CDR3 is CASSGQGVSNQPQHF. For the CDR3, the DNA is TGTGCCAGCAGTGGACAGGGGGTTAGCAATCAGCCCCAGCATTTT. The chain uses TRBV2 and TRBJ1-5; 9 nucleotides match TRBD1. V lost 4 bases, J lost 0 bases, and 1 base stayed unmatched. The CDR3 is made up of 15 amino acids. Germline CDR1 reads SNHLY; CDR2 reads FYNNEI.

This clone was counted a single time. The chain combines TRBV19 with TRBJ2-3; TRBD2 might be the D (7 bases). Germline CDR1 LNHDA, CDR2 SQIVND (reference sequence). The ends were cut back, 2 bases at V and 3 bases at J, with 15 bases in the middle. The CDR3 consists of 16 residues. The chain's CDR3 is CASSIIPGGPTDTQYF. CDR3 in DNA: TGTGCCAGTAGTATAATTCCGGGGGGCCCTACAGATACGCAGTATTTT.

The chain employs TRBV11-1 and TRBJ1-1; a possible D gene is TRBD1 (6 bases). V lost 1 base and J lost 0, with 9 bases in between. Germline values: CDR1 SGHAT, CDR2 FQDESV (reference sequence). The CDR3 is 15 residues long. CDR3 in amino acids: CASSLGDTLNTEAFF. CDR3 bases: TGTGCCAGCAGCTTAGGGGACACCTTGAACACTGAAGCTTTCTTT.

The V gene is TRBV27, the J gene TRBJ2-2, with a weak D call TRBD1 (5 bases). The CDR3 runs 15 residues. With 2 bases removed from V and 1 base from J, the gap between germline ends came to 8 bases. The V gene's germline CDR1 is MNHEY and CDR2 SMNVEV (reference sequence). As DNA, the CDR3 is TGTGCCAGCAGTTTAGGGGCAGTGAACACCGGGGAGCTGTTTTTT. Its translation: CASSLGAVNTGELFF.